Sequencing of this T cell receptor (beta chain) was carried out in a study of regulatory T cells in long-lasting Graves disease. V lost 2 bases to trimming and J lost 0 bases, with 8 bases between them. Germline CDR1 and CDR2: LNHNV and YYDKDF (reference sequence). This CDR3 region has 15 residues. The time point: newly diagnosed GD, antithyroid drugs for less than 3 months. Preparation of the TCR library used RNA extracted from PBMCs. This clonotype was detected a few times. Construction of TCR beta libraries relied on iRepertoire HTBI primers and on Arm-PCR targeting CDR3 regions. TCRdb re-called the multiplex PCR reads with MiXCR, one entry per CDR3 protein. This table has 520,000 or so distinct CDR3 sequences, 9.5% to 15% appearing once. In addition, the sample was reused for a study of T cells in Graves' hyperthyroidism and ophthalmopathy.

The chain recombines TRBV15 with TRBJ1-3; D is ambiguous. The clonotype was recovered from a woman between 25 and 40 years old with Graves disease. Specimen: peripheral blood mononuclear cells (PBMCs), collected at new diagnosis, from a patient treated with antithyroid drugs. The DNA for the CDR3 is TGTGCCACCAGCAGAACTCCAGGCTCTGGAAACACCATATATTTT. Translation: CATSRTPGSGNTIYF.